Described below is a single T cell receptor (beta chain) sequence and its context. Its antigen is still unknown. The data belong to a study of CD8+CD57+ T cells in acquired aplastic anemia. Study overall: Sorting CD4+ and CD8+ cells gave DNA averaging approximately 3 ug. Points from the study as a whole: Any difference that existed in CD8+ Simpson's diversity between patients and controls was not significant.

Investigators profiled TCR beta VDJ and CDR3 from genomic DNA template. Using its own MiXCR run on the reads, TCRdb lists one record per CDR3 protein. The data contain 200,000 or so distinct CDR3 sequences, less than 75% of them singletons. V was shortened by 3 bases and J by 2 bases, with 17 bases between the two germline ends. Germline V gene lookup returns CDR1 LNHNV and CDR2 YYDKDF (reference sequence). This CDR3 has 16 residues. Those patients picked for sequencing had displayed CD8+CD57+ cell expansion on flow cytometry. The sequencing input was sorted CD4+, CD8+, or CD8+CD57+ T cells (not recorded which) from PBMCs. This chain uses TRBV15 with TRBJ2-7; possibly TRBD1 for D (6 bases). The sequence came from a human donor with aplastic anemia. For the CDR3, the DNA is TGTGCCACCAGCAGCTCAACAGGGTGGGAAGCCTACGAGCAGTACTTC. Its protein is CATSSSTGWEAYEQYF. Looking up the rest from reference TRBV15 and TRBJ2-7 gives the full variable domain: DAMVIQNPRYQVTQFGKPVTLSCSQTLNHNVMYWYQQKSSQAPKLLFHYYDKDFNNEADTPDNFQSRRPNTSFCFLDIRSPGLGDTAMYLCATSSSTGWEAYEQYFGPGTRLTVT.